Following are 27 T cell receptor beta chains from one sample sequenced in a study of CD8 T cells in ankylosing spondylitis. TCRdb ran MiXCR on the 5' RACE reads and lists one entry per CDR3 protein. This sample has hundreds of thousands of distinct CDR3 sequences, with over 9.5% found just once. Antigen specificity for these receptors is unknown. Study-level points and caveats: A motif of eight highly homologous TCR beta variants was seen as apparently characteristic of ankylosing spondylitis blood.

Specimen: blood, either unsorted or a sorted T cell fraction (not recorded which). These receptors were obtained from a male donor with ankylosing spondylitis.

The chain couples TRBV5-1 to TRBJ1-1; D not resolved. The CDR3 has 14 amino acids. Germline loops: CDR1 SGHRS, CDR2 YFSETQ. V was shortened by 1 base and J by 0 bases, with 7 bases between the two germline ends. The CDR3 here is CASSLLTMNTEAFF. The CDR3 coding sequence is TGCGCCAGCAGCTTGCTCACCATGAACACTGAAGCTTTCTTT.

The V and J genes are TRBV27 and TRBJ1-1; D may be TRBD1 (6 bases). Germline CDR1 is MNHEY and CDR2 is SMNVEV (reference sequence). V lost 0 bases to trimming and J lost 1 base, with 12 bases between them. The CDR3 spans 16 residues. The CDR3, as DNA: TGTGCCAGCAGTTTATCCTCGAGGGGGGGGAACACTGAAGCTTTCTTT. Encoded protein: CASSLSSRGGNTEAFF.

CDR3 region: CAIRGAVSYEQYF. The CDR3 DNA reads TGTGCCATCAGGGGGGCAGTTTCCTACGAGCAGTACTTC. The rearrangement links TRBV10-3 to TRBJ2-7; a possible D gene is TRBD1 (6 bases). Per the germline V gene, CDR1 is ENHRY and CDR2 is SYGVKD. The CDR3 length is 13 residues. V lost 6 bases, J lost 1 base, and 10 bases lay in between.

A word on this clonotype: The CDR3 ends on some other residue instead of the conserved phenylalanine or tryptophan, so this is likely a read error. This chain uses TRBV20-1 with TRBJ1-2, with 8 positions matching TRBD1. Germline trimming cut 0 bases from V and 7 bases from J; bases unmatched to any gene: 7. Germline V gives CDR1 DFQATT, CDR2 SNEGSKA (reference sequence). The CDR3 has 14 residues. CDR3: CSARDPTGDIGYTL. CDR3 nucleotide sequence: TGCAGTGCTAGAGATCCGACAGGGGATATTGGCTACACCCTC.

This chain links TRBV12-3 or TRBV12-4 with TRBJ2-6; no firm D call. Trimming removed 4 bases from V and 0 bases from J, with 7 bases in between. This CDR3 contains 15 residues. CDR3 sequence: CASSYAFSGANVLTF. The CDR3 DNA is TGTGCCAGCAGTTACGCCTTCTCTGGGGCCAACGTCCTGACTTTC.

This chain connects TRBV7-9 to TRBJ2-1; TRBD2 aligns across 10 bases. Trimming at V came to 5 bases and at J to 6 bases, leaving 4 bases not matched to a gene. In germline, CDR1 is SEHNR, CDR2 FQNEAQ (reference sequence). This CDR3 contains 14 residues. The CDR3 DNA reads TGTGCCAGCAGCGGGACTAGCGAGCGCAATGAGCAGTTCTTC. Amino acid sequence: CASSGTSERNEQFF.

This clonotype has only a few counts. This chain connects TRBV25-1 to TRBJ1-2; TRBD1 aligns across 8 bases. V gave up 5 bases and J gave up 5 bases; unmatched junction bases: 10. Per the germline V gene, CDR1 is MGHDK and CDR2 is SYGVNS. The CDR3 runs to 15 residues. The CDR3 coding sequence is TGTGCCAGCAGTATACCGGGACAGGATTTTTATGGCTACACCTTC. It translates to CASSIPGQDFYGYTF.

The rearrangement joins TRBV2 to TRBJ1-2; unclear D gene. CDR3 length equals 15 residues. V dropped 8 bases and J dropped 1 base, with 17 bases sitting between them. Germline V gene data show CDR1 as SNHLY and CDR2 as FYNNEI. CDR3 sequence (DNA): TGTGCCAGCCATCGAACTGGAATGGGTAACTATGGCTACACCTTC. Protein: CASHRTGMGNYGYTF.

CDR3 amino acids: CASSETGNQETQYF. DNA of the CDR3: TGTGCCAGCAGCGAGACAGGAAACCAAGAGACCCAGTACTTC. The rearrangement joins TRBV9 to TRBJ2-5; a weak D match, TRBD1 (6 bases). CDR1 SGDLS and CDR2 YYNGEE come from the germline V gene. This CDR3 has 14 residues. Trimming stripped 3 bases from V and 0 bases from J, with 9 bases between.

V usage is TRBV19 and J usage is TRBJ2-2; D is unclear. The germline V gene encodes CDR1 LNHDA and CDR2 SQIVND (reference sequence). The CDR3 consists of 14 residues. Trimming took 7 bases from V and 0 from J, leaving 9 bases between them. As DNA, the CDR3 is TGTGCCAGTACCCTCCTTGCGAACACCGGGGAGCTGTTTTTT. Translated, it gives CASTLLANTGELFF.

The chain employs TRBV15 and TRBJ2-1; 12 bases match TRBD2. J was trimmed by 7 bases and V by 1 base; bases with no gene match: 5. The CDR3 contains 16 residues. Germline values: CDR1 LNHNV, CDR2 YYDKDF (reference sequence). In nucleotides, the CDR3 is TGTGCCACCAGCAGAGGTAGGACTAGCGGGGAAAATGAGCAGTTCTTC. It translates to CATSRGRTSGENEQFF. Full variable domain (outside the CDR3, taken from reference TRBV15 and TRBJ2-1): DAMVIQNPRYQVTQFGKPVTLSCSQTLNHNVMYWYQQKSSQAPKLLFHYYDKDFNNEADTPDNFQSRRPNTSFCFLDIRSPGLGDTAMYLCATSRGRTSGENEQFFGPGTRLTVL.

This clonotype has just a few counts. The gene calls are TRBV12-3 or TRBV12-4 and TRBJ2-7; 14 bases are shared with TRBD2. The CDR3 loop spans 17 amino acids. The trim removed 6 bases at V and 0 bases at J, leaving 7 bases unmatched. The CDR3 reads CASSRGLAGGSSYEQYF. CDR3 sequence (DNA): TGTGCCAGCAGCCGTGGACTAGCGGGGGGAAGCTCCTACGAGCAGTACTTC.

The V and J genes are TRBV18 and TRBJ2-7; TRBD2 is a possible D gene (5 bases). Trimming cost V 3 bases and J 2 bases, with 11 bases left between them. The CDR3 loop spans 14 amino acids. Germline V lookup: CDR1 KGHSH, CDR2 LQKENI. The CDR3 region is CASSPPGSPYEQYF. As DNA, the CDR3 is TGTGCCAGCTCACCCCCGGGGAGTCCCTACGAGCAGTACTTC.

This clonotype was counted at least ten times. The chain carries TRBV5-5 and TRBJ1-1, with TRBD1 identical over 10 bases. The CDR3 loop spans 17 amino acids. Germline values: CDR1 SGHKS, CDR2 YYEKEE (reference sequence). With 2 bases clipped from V and 4 bases from J, the junction kept 11 bases outside the gene matches. CDR3 in amino acids: CASSFSRDRGGGTEAFF. The CDR3 DNA reads TGTGCCAGCAGCTTTAGCCGGGACAGGGGAGGAGGCACTGAAGCTTTCTTT.

This clonotype turned up a few times. The rearrangement links TRBV6-2 or TRBV6-3 to TRBJ2-7; D not resolved. Between the trimmed V and J ends, which lost 0 bases and 0 bases, there was a span of 12 bases. CDR3 size: 16 residues. CDR1 and CDR2 (germline): MNHEY, SVGEGT. CDR3 bases: TGTGCCAGCAGTTACTCGACCTGGCTTAGCTCCTACGAGCAGTACTTC. It is translated as CASSYSTWLSSYEQYF.

CDR3 nucleotide sequence: TGCGCCAGCAAGACTGGACAGGGAGGGAAACTGTTTTTT. Its protein product is CASKTGQGGKLFF. This sequence joins TRBV5-1 and TRBJ1-4; 8 nucleotides match TRBD1. CDR1 SGHRS and CDR2 YFSETQ come from the germline V gene. The CDR3 covers 13 residues. Germline trimming cut 6 bases from V and 11 bases from J; bases unmatched to any gene: 9.

This clonotype was seen a handful of times. The chain couples TRBV9 to TRBJ2-1; 13 bases line up with TRBD2. J gave up 8 bases and V 5 bases, and 7 bases lay outside the gene matches. Germline CDR1 reads SGDLS; CDR2 reads YYNGEE. The CDR3 is 15 amino acids. The CDR3 sequence: CASRRTSGSEDEQFF. The CDR3 coding sequence is TGTGCCAGCAGGAGGACTAGCGGGAGTGAAGATGAGCAGTTCTTC.

In DNA, the CDR3 is TGTGCCAGCAGCTTGCAGACCGCTGGGGCCAACGTCCTGACTTTC. Its translation is CASSLQTAGANVLTF. The chain recombines TRBV5-4 with TRBJ2-6; D call uncertain. In germline, CDR1 is SGHNT, CDR2 YYREEE (reference sequence). Trimming removed 1 base at V and 2 bases at J, with 7 bases between. CDR3 length equals 15 residues.

In its sample, this clonotype was seen a few times. The chain couples TRBV5-1 to TRBJ1-5; D perhaps matches TRBD1 (6 bases). The CDR3 consists of 13 residues. V lost 4 bases and J 6 bases, leaving 11 bases between the germline ends. Germline-derived CDR1 and CDR2 are SGHRS and YFSETQ. CDR3 bases: TGCGCCAGCAGCCCTACAGGGACTCAGCCCCAGCATTTT. Translation: CASSPTGTQPQHF.

The chain couples TRBV27 to TRBJ1-1; D might be TRBD1 (5 bases). The length of the CDR3 is 13 residues. Trimming left V 7 bases short and J 5 bases short, with 14 bases between. The germline V gene encodes CDR1 MNHEY and CDR2 SMNVEV (reference sequence). The CDR3 region is CASNPPGGTEAFF. The CDR3 bases are TGTGCCAGCAACCCCCCGGGGGGGACTGAAGCTTTCTTT.

The V gene is TRBV6-1, the J gene TRBJ2-5, with D possibly matching TRBD1 (6 bases). Germline lookup yields CDR1 MNHNS and CDR2 SASEGT. Trimming took off 6 bases at V and 7 bases at J, with 15 bases between the two ends. CDR3 length: 13 amino acids. The CDR3 reads CASSRYREGTQYF. The DNA of the CDR3 is TGTGCCAGCAGCCGCTACAGGGAAGGGACCCAGTACTTC.

This clonotype was found many times. The rearrangement links TRBV10-2 to TRBJ1-2; D unresolved. This CDR3 is built from 12 residues. Deletions cut 4 bases from V and 0 bases from J, with 3 bases between. Per the germline V gene, CDR1 is WSHSY and CDR2 is SAAADI. CDR3 region: CASSASNYGYTF. CDR3 DNA sequence: TGCGCCAGCAGTGCCTCTAACTATGGCTACACCTTC.

The gene calls are TRBV20-1 and TRBJ2-3; the match to TRBD2 covers 7 bases. V lost 6 bases to trimming and J lost 3 bases; unmatched junction nucleotides: 6. CDR3 length: 13 amino acids. Germline-derived CDR1 and CDR2 are DFQATT and SNEGSKA (reference sequence). The CDR3 DNA follows: TGCAGTGCCCAGAGCGGGAAAACAGATACGCAGTATTTT. Protein product: CSAQSGKTDTQYF.

The chain carries TRBV14 and TRBJ2-5; D not resolved. The CDR3 covers 16 residues. Germline CDR1 and CDR2: SGHDN and FVKESK. The V end lost 1 base, the J end lost 4 bases, and 16 bases lay between the germline ends. This CDR3 is CASSQGGALMAETQYF. CDR3 sequence (DNA): TGTGCCAGCAGCCAAGGTGGTGCTCTCATGGCAGAGACCCAGTACTTC.

This clonotype was seen a few times. The CDR3 does not end in the conserved phenylalanine or tryptophan, so this is likely a read error. Because the CDR3's place on the DNA is in doubt, the DNA is left out and the CDR3 is given as listed by TCRdb. The rearrangement uses TRBV24-1 and TRBJ1-3; the tabulated D call, TRBD1, remains unverified against the DNA. The CDR3 spans 13 residues, counting both ends. Germline CDR1 and CDR2: KGHDR and SFDVKD. CDR3 sequence: CATSETTGLLGVL.

The chain has TRBV20-1 and TRBJ1-1, with D possibly matching TRBD1 (6 bases). Per germline, CDR1 DFQATT and CDR2 SNEGSKA (reference sequence). Trimming shortened V by 5 bases and J by 6 bases, and 22 bases separated the two germline ends. This CDR3 region has 15 residues. For the CDR3, the DNA is TGCAGTGCTGGCCAGGGGAATAGTTTCCGATCTGAAGCTTTCTTT. This gives the protein CSAGQGNSFRSEAFF.

This clonotype was detected only a few times. This chain connects TRBV20-1 to TRBJ2-5; 10 nucleotides match TRBD2. CDR1 and CDR2 (germline): DFQATT, SNEGSKA (reference sequence). The V and J ends lost 6 bases and 5 bases, in that order; junction bases with no gene match: 12. The CDR3 contains 15 residues. CDR3 region: CSAERLAGGGETQYF. The DNA of the CDR3 is TGCAGTGCCGAAAGACTAGCGGGTGGGGGGGAGACCCAGTACTTC.